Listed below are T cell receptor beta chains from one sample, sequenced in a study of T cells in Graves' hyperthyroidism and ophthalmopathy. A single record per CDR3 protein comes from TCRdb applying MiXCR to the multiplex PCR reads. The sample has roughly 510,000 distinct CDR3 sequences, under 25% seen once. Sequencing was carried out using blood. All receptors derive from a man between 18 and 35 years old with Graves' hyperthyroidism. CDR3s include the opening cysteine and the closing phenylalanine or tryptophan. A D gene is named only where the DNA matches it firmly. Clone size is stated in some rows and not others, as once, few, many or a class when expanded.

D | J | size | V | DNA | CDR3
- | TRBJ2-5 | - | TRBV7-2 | TGTGCCAGCAGCTTAAATCAGGGAGCGGAGACCCAGTACTTC | CASSLNQGAETQYF
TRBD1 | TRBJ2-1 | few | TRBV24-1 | TGTGCCACCAGTGATCGGGACAGGGGGCTCTGCAATGAGCAGTTCTTC | CATSDRDRGLCNEQFF
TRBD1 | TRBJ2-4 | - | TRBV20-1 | TGCAGTGCCAGACCGCCCGCTCAGGGGGACATTCAGTACTTC | CSARPPAQGDIQYF
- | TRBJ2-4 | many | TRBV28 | TGTGCCAGCCAGATGGGGGGAAACATTCAGTACTTC | CASQMGGNIQYF
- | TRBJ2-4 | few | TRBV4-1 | TGCGCCAGCAGCCGCCTATGGAGGGCCAAAAACATTCAGTACTTC | CASSRLWRAKNIQYF
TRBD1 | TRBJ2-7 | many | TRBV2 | TGTGCCAGCAGTGATCGGACAGGGACCTACGAGCAGTACTTC | CASSDRTGTYEQYF
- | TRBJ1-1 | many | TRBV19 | TGTGCCAGTAGGGGCGGCGGCAGGGGAATGAACACTGAAGCTTTCTTT | CASRGGGRGMNTEAFF
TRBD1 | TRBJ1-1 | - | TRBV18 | TGTGCCAGCTCACCACCCGGAGGGGGCCTCGACCTTGAAGCTTTCTTT | CASSPPGGGLDLEAFF
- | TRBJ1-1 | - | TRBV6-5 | TGTGCCGGCAGTTACGGTGGGTCAGCGAACACTGAAGCTTTCTTT | CAGSYGGSANTEAFF
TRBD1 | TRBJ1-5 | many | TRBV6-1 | TGTGCCGTACAGGGGGACAGCTATCAGCCCCAGCATTTT | CAVQGDSYQPQHF
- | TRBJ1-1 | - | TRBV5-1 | TGCGCCAGCAGCAGGATGGGACAGAACACTGAAGCTTTCTTT | CASSRMGQNTEAFF
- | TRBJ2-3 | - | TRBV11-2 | TGTGCCAGCAGCCATCCAGAGGGCAGCGCCACAGATACGCAGTATTTT | CASSHPEGSATDTQYF
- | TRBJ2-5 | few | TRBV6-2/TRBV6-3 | TGTGCCAGCAGCCCCAGCCCGGAAAAAGAGACCAAGTACTTC | CASSPSPEKETKYF
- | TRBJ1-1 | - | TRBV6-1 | TGTGCCAGCAGTGAAGACGGGCTCCCAAACACTGAAGCTTTCTTT | CASSEDGLPNTEAFF
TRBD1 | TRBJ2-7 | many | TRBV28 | TGTGCCAGCAGTTCCTCGGGACAGGGGGCCCCCTACGAGCAGTACTTC | CASSSSGQGAPYEQYF
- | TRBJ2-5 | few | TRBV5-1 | TGCGCCAGCAGCCCCGGGCCGTTGGGGGAGACCCAGTACTTC | CASSPGPLGETQYF
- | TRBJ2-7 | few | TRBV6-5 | TGTGCCAGCAGTTACAGGTTTTCCTACGAGCAGTACTTC | CASSYRFSYEQYF
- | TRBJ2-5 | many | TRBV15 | TGTGCCACCAGCAGAGCGAAGGGGGGAATCTTCGAGACCCAGTACTTC | CATSRAKGGIFETQYF
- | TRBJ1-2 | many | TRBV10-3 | TGTGCCATCACTGCGGGGGGGACGGTGACTGGCTACACCTTC | CAITAGGTVTGYTF
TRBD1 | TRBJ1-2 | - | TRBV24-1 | TGTGCCACCAGTGACTCCCTCGGGACAGCTAACTATGGCTACACCTTC | CATSDSLGTANYGYTF
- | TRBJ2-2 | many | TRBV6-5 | TGTGCCAGCAGTTTTGGACAGACGAACACCGGGGAGCTGTTTTTT | CASSFGQTNTGELFF
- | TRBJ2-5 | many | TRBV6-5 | TGTGCCAGCAGAAGATCTTGGGCTGGAGAGACCCAGTACTTC | CASRRSWAGETQYF
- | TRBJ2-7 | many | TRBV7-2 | TGTGCCAGCAGCTCCCGACCCTTCAGGGGCGAGCAGTACTTC | CASSSRPFRGEQYF
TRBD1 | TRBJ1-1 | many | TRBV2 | TGTGCCAGCAGTGACCTACAGGGGTACACTGAAGCTTTCTTT | CASSDLQGYTEAFF
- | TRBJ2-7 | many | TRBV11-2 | TGTGCCAGCAGCTCAGGGACGGTGGGGGGGCAGTACTTC | CASSSGTVGGQYF
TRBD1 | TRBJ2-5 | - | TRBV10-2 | TGTGCCAGCAGCCACCCACGGCGGACAGGTCGTCGGCAAGAGACCCAGTACTTC | CASSHPRRTGRRQETQYF
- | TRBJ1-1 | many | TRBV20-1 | TGCAGTGCTAATCTACTCAAGGCGGTTAGGGCTGAAGCTTTCTTT | CSANLLKAVRAEAFF
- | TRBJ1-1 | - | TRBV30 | TGTGCCTGGATTGTACGGCCTGGGGAAGCTTTCTTT | CAWIVRPGEAFF
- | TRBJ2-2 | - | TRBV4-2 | TGTGCCAGCAGTTCTCTTCCAACAGGGCTAGGTGCCGGGGAGCTGTTTTTT | CASSSLPTGLGAGELFF
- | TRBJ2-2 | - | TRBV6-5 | TGTGCCAGCGGTTTTCCCGGGAACACCGGGGAGCTGTTTTTT | CASGFPGNTGELFF
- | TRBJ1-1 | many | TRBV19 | TGTGCCAGTAGTGGGTCAGCCACCATGAACACTGAAGCTTTCTTT | CASSGSATMNTEAFF
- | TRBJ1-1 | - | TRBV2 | TGTGCCAGCAGTGAAGCTTTGGGGGGCACTGAAGCTTTCTTT | CASSEALGGTEAFF
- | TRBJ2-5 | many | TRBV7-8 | TGTGCCAGCAGCCCCTGGGTTGGTATACAAGAGACCCAGTACTTC | CASSPWVGIQETQYF
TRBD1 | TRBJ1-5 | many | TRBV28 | TGTGCCAGCCTAGTCACAGGGGGACGCCAGCCCCAGCATTTT | CASLVTGGRQPQHF
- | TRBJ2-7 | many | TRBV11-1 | TGTGCCAGCAGCTTAGCAGGGGCCGGGGCCACCTACGAGCAGTACTTC | CASSLAGAGATYEQYF
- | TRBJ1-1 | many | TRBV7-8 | TGTGCCAGCAGCTTTGGGGGGCCGGACACTGAAGCTTTCTTT | CASSFGGPDTEAFF
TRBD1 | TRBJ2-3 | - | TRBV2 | TGTGCCAGCAAAGGGGGCGCATACGATACGCAGTATTTT | CASKGGAYDTQYF
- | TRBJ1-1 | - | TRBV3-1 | TGTGCCAGCAGCCAAGGGACAATCACCGATACTGAAGCTTTCTTT | CASSQGTITDTEAFF
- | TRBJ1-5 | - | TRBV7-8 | TGTGCCAGCAGCTTGAAGGGGGGATATAGCAATCAGCCCCAGCATTTT | CASSLKGGYSNQPQHF
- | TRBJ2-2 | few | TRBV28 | TGTGCCAGCGAAAAGTGGTCCGGGGAGCTGTTTTTT | CASEKWSGELFF
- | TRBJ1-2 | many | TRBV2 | TGTGCCAGCAGTCCGGGGGCTGGCTACACCTTC | CASSPGAGYTF
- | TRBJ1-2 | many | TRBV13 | TGTGCCAGCAGAGTGAATGAGGGGGATGGCTACACCTTC | CASRVNEGDGYTF
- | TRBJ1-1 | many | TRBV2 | TGTGCCAGCAGTGAGCCCGGGAGCGCTGAAGCTTTCTTT | CASSEPGSAEAFF
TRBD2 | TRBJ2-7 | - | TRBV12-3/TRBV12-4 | TGTGCCAGCAGTTTAAGCCCGGGACTACTCTACGAGCAGTACTTC | CASSLSPGLLYEQYF